The 3 T cell receptor beta chains presented below share a single source sample, sequenced in a study of OX40 agonist ivuxolimab in advanced cancers. Clones were read by immunoSEQ multiplex PCR, and TCRdb kept only the in-frame ones, dropping some. The top ten hold 0.35% to 0.5% of the sample, which has about 71,000 clones, more than 80% seen once. The sample here was CD4+ or CD8+ T cells sorted from blood, taken in a trial of the OX40 agonist ivuxolimab. These TCRs come from an adult with an advanced solid tumor such as melanoma, head and neck, liver or kidney cancer.

This clone showed up just once. The chain carries TRBV7-6 and TRBJ1-2, with D perhaps matching TRBD1 (6 bases). Per the germline V gene, CDR1 is SGHVS and CDR2 is FNYEAQ. CDR3 length: 14 amino acids. The V end was cut by 1 base, the J end by 8 bases, with 14 bases between. The CDR3 DNA sequence: TGTGCCAGCAGCTTAGGGGGGCCCCGTAGCGGCTACACCTTC. Encoded protein: CASSLGGPRSGYTF.

Here the CDR3 DNA reads TGCGCCAGCAGCTTGTCTAGCGGGGGGTACAATGAGCAGTTCTTC. It specifies CASSLSSGGYNEQFF. The chain is built from TRBV5-1 and TRBJ2-1; 11 nucleotides line up with TRBD2. CDR1 SGHRS and CDR2 YFSETQ come from the germline V gene. The length of the CDR3 is 15 residues. The V segment lost 1 base and the J segment 4 bases; nucleotides outside the gene matches: 1.

The chain has TRBV13 and TRBJ2-3, with D maybe TRBD1 (5 bases). Germline-derived CDR1 and CDR2 are PRHDT and FYEKMQ (reference sequence). The CDR3 extends over 14 amino acids. V dropped 5 bases and J dropped 8 bases, with 17 bases sitting between them. CDR3 protein: CASSPRQSIRTQYF. The CDR3 bases are TGTGCCAGCAGCCCGAGACAGAGTATCCGTACGCAGTATTTT.